This T cell receptor beta chain was found in a study of cytomegalovirus exposure and HLA in healthy donors. Looking at the study overall: Per a later analysis, the roughly 670 first-cohort and 110 or so validation repertoires shared one platform. Study-wide results and caveats: There were 150 to 200 TCR beta chains listed as cytomegalovirus-associated. Across donors, most TCRs were seen rarely, yet some public ones were widespread.

The table came from immunoSEQ multiplex PCR; TCRdb's copy has only in-frame clones and leaves some out. The repertoire holds 55,000 to 75,000 clones, about 94% seen once, with approximately 1.5% in the top ten. Comments on this clone: The antigen is not known.

This CDR3 spans 16 amino acids. Germline CDR1 is MDHEN and CDR2 is SYDVKM. With 7 bases removed from V and 1 base from J, the gap between germline ends came to 19 bases. Donors came from a validation cohort of over a hundred subjects, distinct from the first 666-subject cohort. The clonotype originates from a young man in good health and CMV-seropositive. The sample was PBMCs. The chain joins TRBV28 to TRBJ1-1; possible D gene TRBD1, 6 bases. The CDR3 DNA reads as TGTGCCAGCAAGATCAGGGGAGCTTTCGGGAACACTGAAGCTTTCTTT. It translates to CASKIRGAFGNTEAFF.